This TCR beta chain was profiled in a study of metastatic and nonmetastatic thyroid tumors (dated by TCRdb to 2020 to 2022). Turning to the overall study: Repertoires from peripheral blood and from tumor or nodule tissue samples of malignant and benign thyroid patients were compared.

No treatment had been received by any patient before thyroid surgery. Using T-cell receptor beta sequencing, the researchers looked back retrospectively at clinical samples from patients, gathered between about 2011 and 2019. Including the terminal cysteine and phenylalanine, the CDR3 comprises 14 residues. The entry retains the CDR3 DNA only, 42 bases that are in frame from base 1. V is cut by 3 bases and J by 1 base, and the space between the germline ends is 12 bases. Per the germline V gene (reference sequence), DFQATT is the CDR1 and SNEGSKA is the CDR2. By share, this clone ranks as medium-sized (0.01 to 0.1%). This receptor's antigen is unknown. No base quality values were provided; no much bigger clone lies one nucleotide off. Broader findings and caveats from the paper: In both blood and tumor samples, TCR beta diversity was reported to be significantly higher in malignant tumors than in benign nodules.

The receptor library was made with PCR. The reads were generated on an Illumina HiSeq 4000. The TCR beta-chain CDR3 region of each patient was profiled by high-throughput sequencing. Processing in the source paper ran as follows. CDR3 differences across clinicopathological groups were used to build a classifier for discriminating distant-metastatic papillary thyroid cancer patients. The Shannon index was used to assess repertoire diversity, and the Morisita-Horn index was used to assess tumor-blood repertoire similarity. TCRdb passed the public sequencing reads through fastp at Q25 and MiXCR, retaining productive beta sequences. TCRdb, not the authors, supplied the V and J calls. A total of tens of thousands of clones appear in this sample, over 20% of them only once. Jointly, the top ten make up over 10% of the sample.

The receptor comes from a male donor with papillary thyroid cancer or a benign thyroid nodule (not recorded which). Some clones in this sample may be carry-over from other donors' samples. Sequenced sample: blood. The chain employs TRBV20-1 and TRBJ1-1; TRBD1 is perhaps the D gene, given 5 matching bases. CDR3 reads: CSASWGDSNTEAFF. At the DNA level, the sequence is TGCAGTGCTAGCTGGGGGGATTCGAACACTGAAGCTTTCTTT.